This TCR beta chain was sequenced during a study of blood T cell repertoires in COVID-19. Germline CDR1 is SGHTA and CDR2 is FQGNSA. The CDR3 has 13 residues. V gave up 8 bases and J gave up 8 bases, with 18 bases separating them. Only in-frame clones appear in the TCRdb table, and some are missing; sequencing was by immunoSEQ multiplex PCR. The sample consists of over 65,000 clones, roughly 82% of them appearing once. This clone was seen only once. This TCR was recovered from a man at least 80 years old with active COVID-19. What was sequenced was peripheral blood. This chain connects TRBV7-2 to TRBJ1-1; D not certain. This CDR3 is CASSLYHSREAFF. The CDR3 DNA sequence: TGTGCCAGCTCCCTCTACCACAGCCGGGAAGCTTTCTTT.